Listed below are T cell receptor beta chains from one sample, sequenced in a study of T-cell memory formation after mild COVID-19. TCRdb called the 5' RACE reads again in MiXCR, with one record for every CDR3 protein. This repertoire shows hundreds of thousands of distinct CDR3 sequences, 25% to 30% found once; its top ten account for 13%. Input material: PBMCs or a T cell subset sorted from them (not recorded which). These receptor sequences come from an adult woman who had mild COVID-19 (a few samples of this study predate the infection). Cell type and time point are not known. Each CDR3 is given with its conserved first and last residue. The D gene is left open where the match is weak. Clone size, where shown, is once, few, many, or a class for clones that have expanded.

>TRBV7-9|-|14|few|TRBJ2-2
TGTGCCAGCAGCTTTCCTCAGGACACCGGGGAGCTGTTTTTT
CASSFPQDTGELFF
>TRBV11-2|-|13|-|TRBJ1-2
TGTGCCAGCAGCCTCGGGACACTCTATGGCTACACCTTC
CASSLGTLYGYTF
>TRBV7-2|TRBD2|14|-|TRBJ2-5
TGTGCCAGCAGCTTTGCGGGAGGGCGAGAGACCCAGTACTTC
CASSFAGGRETQYF
>TRBV7-9|TRBD1|15|few|TRBJ2-2
TGTGCCAGTGACGGACAGGGGCTATTCACCGGGGAGCTGTTTTTT
CASDGQGLFTGELFF
>TRBV5-1|-|14|-|TRBJ2-1
TGCGCCAGCAGCACCTCCGGGCCGACTGGGGAGCAGTTCTTC
CASSTSGPTGEQFF
>TRBV27|-|13|-|TRBJ2-7
TGTGCCAGCAGTGAAGACAGGACCTACGAGCAGTACTTC
CASSEDRTYEQYF
>TRBV5-1|-|13|-|TRBJ2-3
TGCGCCAGCAGCTTGGCCGGCGAGGATACGCAGTATTTT
CASSLAGEDTQYF
>TRBV30|-|12|-|TRBJ1-2
TGTGCCTGGAGATATCTTGGATCTGGCTACACCTTC
CAWRYLGSGYTF
>TRBV12-3/TRBV12-4|TRBD1|16|-|TRBJ2-2
TGTGCCAGCAGCAACCGGGACAGGGGGCGAGACGGGGAGCTGTTTTTT
CASSNRDRGRDGELFF
>TRBV6-5|-|14|-|TRBJ2-3
TGTGCCAGCATCGACAGTTCTAGCACAGATACGCAGTATTTT
CASIDSSSTDTQYF
>TRBV10-3|-|14|-|TRBJ2-7
TGTGCCATCAGTGAGTCCTCTAGCGCGTACGAGCAGTACTTC
CAISESSSAYEQYF
>TRBV5-1|TRBD1|15|few|TRBJ2-3
TGCGCCAGCAGCTGGACAGGGGGCAAGGGGGATACGCAGTATTTT
CASSWTGGKGDTQYF
>TRBV15|TRBD2|14|few|TRBJ2-3
TGTGCCACCCTAGCGGATCTCAGCACAGATACGCAGTATTTT
CATLADLSTDTQYF
>TRBV7-6|-|14|few|TRBJ1-1
TGTGCCAGCAGCTTATCGGGGGGGCGAGGTGAAGCTTTCTTT
CASSLSGGRGEAFF
>TRBV9|TRBD1|16|-|TRBJ2-3
TGTGCCAGCAGCGCCTGGACAGGGGACGGCACAGATACGCAGTATTTT
CASSAWTGDGTDTQYF
>TRBV10-3|TRBD1|15|-|TRBJ2-3
TGTGCCATCAGTGGTCCGACAGGGGACACAGATACGCAGTATTTT
CAISGPTGDTDTQYF
>TRBV6-6|TRBD2|14|once|TRBJ2-7
TGTGCCAGCAGTTATAGCGGGCTCGCCTACGAGCAGTACTTC
CASSYSGLAYEQYF
>TRBV9|-|14|few|TRBJ1-1
TGTGCCAGCAGCGCGACCGCTATGAACACTGAAGCTTTCTTT
CASSATAMNTEAFF
>TRBV6-1|-|14|few|TRBJ1-5
TGTGCCAGCAGCAGGACTCTTAGCAATCAGCCCCAGCATTTT
CASSRTLSNQPQHF
>TRBV11-2|TRBD2|19|few|TRBJ2-5
TGTGCCAGCAGCCCCAGCGGGACTAGCGGCTGGAAGGATAAAGAGACCCAGTACTTC
CASSPSGTSGWKDKETQYF
>TRBV7-9|-|12|-|TRBJ2-7
TGTGCCAGCAGCTTAGCCGAGTACGAGCAGTACTTC
CASSLAEYEQYF
>TRBV12-3/TRBV12-4|TRBD1|15|-|TRBJ2-7
TGTGCCAGCAGTTCATTCGGGACAGCCTCCTACGAGCAGTACTTC
CASSSFGTASYEQYF
>TRBV7-9|-|14|-|TRBJ2-2
TGTGCCAGCAGCCTCTCGGGGCGCACCGGGGAGCTGTTTTTT
CASSLSGRTGELFF
>TRBV6-5|-|15|few|TRBJ1-1
TGTGCCAGCAACTGGCAGGGTCCAATGAACACTGAAGCTTTCTTT
CASNWQGPMNTEAFF
>TRBV9|TRBD1|15|-|TRBJ2-7
TGTGCCAGCAGCCCGGGGATTGGGACAGCACACGAGCAGTACTTC
CASSPGIGTAHEQYF
>TRBV6-5|TRBD1|13|-|TRBJ1-2
TGTGCCAGCAGGCCTACAGGGGGGGGTGGCTACACCTTC
CASRPTGGGGYTF
>TRBV7-9|-|15|-|TRBJ1-1
TGTGCCAGCAGCTCCAACTCTGACAGCTACACTGAAGCTTTCTTT
CASSSNSDSYTEAFF
>TRBV4-1|TRBD2|15|-|TRBJ2-7
TGCGCCAGCAGCCAAGATAGCGGGGGATTTCTCGAGCAGTACTTC
CASSQDSGGFLEQYF
>TRBV3-1|TRBD1|14|-|TRBJ2-1
TGTGCCAGCAGCCCCACCGCGACAGGGAAGGAGCAGTTCTTC
CASSPTATGKEQFF
>TRBV11-2|TRBD2|14|-|TRBJ2-7
TGTGCCAGCAGCTTCGGCGGGGGGGCGAGAGAGCAGTACTTC
CASSFGGGAREQYF
>TRBV20-1|TRBD2|16|-|TRBJ2-1
TGCAGTGCTAGAACCACACACGGGACTAGCGGGAGGCCGCCGTTCTTC
CSARTTHGTSGRPPFF
>TRBV20-1|-|15|-|TRBJ2-1
TGCAGTGCTAGAGCCGGGACCACAAGGTTAGATGAGCAGTTCTTC
CSARAGTTRLDEQFF
>TRBV9|TRBD2|15|-|TRBJ2-2
TGTGCCAGCAGCGTAGATGGGGGGGACACCGGGGAGCTGTTTTTT
CASSVDGGDTGELFF
>TRBV24-1|-|17|few|TRBJ2-1
TGTGCCACCAGTGACCTTGACAGGCCTAGTACCTACAATGAGCAGTTCTTC
CATSDLDRPSTYNEQFF
>TRBV7-8|-|17|-|TRBJ2-5
TGTGCCAGCAGCCCCCACGGGGCGGGACCCTTTCGGGAGACCCAGTACTTC
CASSPHGAGPFRETQYF
>TRBV6-1|-|13|-|TRBJ1-2
TGTGCCAGCCAACAGGGAGGGGCCTATGGCTACACCTTC
CASQQGGAYGYTF
>TRBV11-2|-|14|-|TRBJ2-1
TGTGCCAGCAGCTGGGACTTATCTGACAATGAGCAGTTCTTC
CASSWDLSDNEQFF
>TRBV29-1|-|10|few|TRBJ2-7
TGCAGCGTTTATTCCGGGCAGCAGTACTTC
CSVYSGQQYF
>TRBV7-8|-|13|medium-sized|TRBJ2-7
TGTGCCAGCAGCTTACAGAGCTCCTACGAGCAGTACTTC
CASSLQSSYEQYF